This T cell receptor beta chain was obtained from a study of beta chain features in type 1 diabetes. Study overall: Across every sample, 85 million to 120 million sorted cells were examined in total.

Trimming took 3 bases from V and 1 from J; bases not matched to a gene: 2. CDR1 is LNHDA, CDR2 SQIVND, per germline (reference sequence). This CDR3 spans 14 amino acids. Investigators reverse transcribed all isolated RNA, so they sequenced expressed TCRB transcripts. Generated by immunoSEQ multiplex PCR, the TCRdb table keeps only in-frame clones and is missing some. The table has 150,000 to 200,000 clones, approximately 9% seen once. This clone was observed a few times. The antigen remains unidentified. Broader study findings: More deletions and fewer insertions at VDJ junctions were found in patients with type 1 diabetes. Type 1 diabetes patients showed a moderate but significant shortening of TCRB CDR3s in all four CD4+ subsets. In comparison with healthy donors, patients had naive, central memory and Treg TCRB repertoires that appeared more similar.

By way of CD45RO/CCR7/CD25/CD127/CD95/CD27, the CD4+ regulatory, stem cell-like memory, central memory and naive cells were sorted. The receptor comes from a woman younger than 35 with type 1 diabetes. Source material: central memory CD4+ T cells from blood. This sequence joins TRBV19 and TRBJ2-7, with 8 bases identical to TRBD1. This chain's CDR3 is CASSIGTGSYEQYF. As DNA, the CDR3 is TGTGCCAGTAGTATCGGGACAGGATCCTACGAGCAGTACTTC.